This TCR beta chain derives from a study of regulatory T cells in long-lasting Graves disease. Study results and limitations: Sample size was small, which may have lowered accuracy. More public clonotypes were shared by persistent patients (about 3,000) than by new patients (approximately 1,000).

The CDR3 spans 14 residues. The J segment lost 2 bases and the V segment lost 5 bases, leaving 3 bases of the junction unmatched. TCR beta libraries were built with iRepertoire HTBI primers and Arm-PCR of CDR3 regions. Source study methods: Spanning all samples, the identified segments comprised 60 to 80 TRBV and about 13 TRBJ. Using its own MiXCR run on the multiplex PCR reads, TCRdb lists one record per CDR3 protein. These V and J calls rely on TCRdb rather than the paper's analysis. The sample yields roughly 420,000 distinct CDR3 sequences, approximately 16% seen once. Documented time point: newly diagnosed GD, antithyroid drugs for less than 3 months. Isolated PBMC RNA provided the starting material for the TCR library. Many counts were recorded for this clonotype. Its specificity is unknown. These same data were also listed under a study on T cells in Graves' hyperthyroidism and ophthalmopathy. This second report adds: Progression to ophthalmopathy was predicted a median of roughly seven months early.

This clonotype was sampled from a woman in her twenties or thirties with Graves disease. The gene calls are TRBV12-3 or TRBV12-4 and TRBJ2-7, with 10 bases matching TRBD2. Sequences were derived from peripheral blood mononuclear cells (PBMCs), sampled at new diagnosis, from a patient treated with antithyroid drugs. This CDR3 is CASSKSGRAYEQYF. The DNA of the CDR3 is TGTGCCAGCAGTAAGAGCGGGAGGGCCTACGAGCAGTACTTC.